The 7 T cell receptor beta chains reported below all come from one sample, sequenced in a study of preoperative IRX-2 immunotherapy in early breast cancer. TCRdb's copy holds only in-frame clones and misses some; the assay was immunoSEQ multiplex PCR. The profile shows about 38,000 clones, roughly 80% of them singletons. Treatment given: preoperative locoregional IRX-2 cytokine immunotherapy. This material consisted of lymph node tissue, taken after IRX-2 immunotherapy. These receptors all stem from a human donor with breast cancer.

This chain connects TRBV15 to TRBJ2-2, with TRBD2 matching 8 bases. CDR3 length equals 16 residues. Per germline, CDR1 LNHNV and CDR2 YYDKDF (reference sequence). V lost 1 base to trimming and J lost 3 bases; unmatched junction nucleotides: 4. CDR3 amino acids: CATSRASGGYTGELFF. The CDR3 DNA sequence: TGTGCCACCAGCAGAGCCAGCGGGGGATACACCGGGGAGCTGTTTTTT.

The chain has TRBV6-8 and TRBJ1-5; D gene ambiguous. This CDR3 is 12 amino acids long. In germline, CDR1 is MNHGY, CDR2 SAAAGT. With 2 bases removed from V and 6 bases from J, the gap between germline ends came to 5 bases. The CDR3 DNA sequence: TGTGCCAGCAGTTACCCCGCTCAGCCCCAGCATTTT. It is translated as CASSYPAQPQHF.

The chain is built from TRBV6-8 and TRBJ1-1; D uncertain. CDR3 length: 13 residues. Deletions cut 5 bases from V and 0 bases from J, with 7 bases between. Per the germline V gene, CDR1 is MNHGY and CDR2 is SAAAGT. This CDR3 reads CASSAGMNTEAFF. CDR3 sequence (DNA): TGTGCCAGCAGTGCGGGAATGAACACTGAAGCTTTCTTT.

In its sample, this clone was seen a few times. V is TRBV19 and J is TRBJ1-5; the D gene is possibly TRBD1 (5 bases). Germline V gene data show CDR1 as LNHDA and CDR2 as SQIVND (reference sequence). Between the trimmed V and J ends, which lost 1 base and 2 bases, there was a span of 6 bases. The length of the CDR3 is 14 residues. CDR3 amino acids: CASSIGRGNQPQHF. CDR3 bases: TGTGCCAGTAGTATAGGCAGGGGCAATCAGCCCCAGCATTTT.

The chain employs TRBV11-3 and TRBJ1-4, with TRBD1 matching 7 bases. This CDR3 has 14 amino acids. V lost 4 bases and J lost 7; bases outside the gene matches: 6. Germline CDR1 is SGHNT and CDR2 is YENEEA. CDR3 DNA: TGTGCCAGCAGCTCGACAGGGTTTTTTGAAAAACTGTTTTTT. As protein: CASSSTGFFEKLFF.

The sample holds one count of this clone. The V and J genes are TRBV29-1 and TRBJ2-7; D gene uncertain. CDR3 length equals 12 residues. V was pared by 5 bases and J by 1 base, with 9 bases between. The germline CDR1 and CDR2 sequences are SQVTM and ANQGSEA. This CDR3 reads CSVMVRSYEQYF. The CDR3, as DNA: TGCAGCGTTATGGTCCGGTCCTACGAGCAGTACTTC.

The chain has TRBV18 and TRBJ1-5; D remains ambiguous. This CDR3 is 12 amino acids long. CDR1 and CDR2 from the germline V gene are KGHSH and LQKENI. V gave up 3 bases and J gave up 4 bases, with 4 bases separating them. The CDR3 sequence is CASSPPNQPQHF. The DNA of the CDR3 is TGTGCCAGCTCACCCCCAAATCAGCCCCAGCATTTT.